A single sample is the source of the 26 T cell receptor beta chains below, sequenced in a study of human T cells and chemical hapten exposure (dated by TCRdb to 2020 to 2023). This specimen's time point label, per the study, means: pre-sensitization, week 0. The sample's treatment or condition label, in plain terms: therapeutic diphenylcyclopropenone sensitization with weekly scalp DPC. Library prep was done by RACE. Reads for this sample came from a NextSeq 500. TCRdb trimmed public reads at Q25 via fastp, called clones via MiXCR and kept in-frame beta chains. Identical CDR3 protein sequences are pooled into one entry, listed with their most common genes and DNA. For this sample there are more than 150,000 distinct CDR3 sequences; about 31% appear just once. The ten largest account for 2.9% of the sample. The source material was whole blood, sampled in connection with sensitization to the hapten diphenylcyclopropenone (DPC). All receptors come from a woman in her 30s with alopecia areata. Some clones in this sample may be carry-over from other donors' samples.

The gene calls are TRBV28 and TRBJ2-3, with D possibly being TRBD2 (5 bases). Germline V gives CDR1 MDHEN, CDR2 SYDVKM. The length of the CDR3 is 18 residues. V was pared by 2 bases and J by 0 bases, with 18 bases between. As DNA, the CDR3 is TGTGCCAGCAGTTTAGGGGAGTCACGAGGGTTTAGCACAGATACGCAGTATTTT. Its translation: CASSLGESRGFSTDTQYF.

V usage is TRBV20-1 and J usage is TRBJ1-1, with TRBD1 as a possible D gene (6 bases). Germline CDR1 reads DFQATT; CDR2 reads SNEGSKA (reference sequence). CDR3 length: 17 residues. V dropped 1 base and J dropped 3 bases, with 21 bases sitting between them. The CDR3 DNA follows: TGCAGTGCTAGAGTGGTTCAGGGGCTTAGTGGCGACACTGAAGCTTTCTTT. This encodes CSARVVQGLSGDTEAFF.

The V call is TRBV9, the J call TRBJ2-5; 8 nucleotides match TRBD2. The junction had 14 bases not matched to a gene; V was cut back by 4 bases and J by 3 bases. The germline CDR1 and CDR2 sequences are SGDLS and YYNGEE. CDR3 size: 17 residues. For the CDR3, the DNA is TGTGCCAGCAGCCCCCGAGGTGGTGTAGCGGGGAAAGAGACCCAGTACTTC. Amino acids: CASSPRGGVAGKETQYF.

This clonotype was counted between two and nine times. A read error may account for a junction end that differs from germline. The V and J genes are TRBV28 and TRBJ1-5, with unresolved D. Per the germline V gene, CDR1 is MDHEN and CDR2 is SYDVKM. The CDR3 consists of 13 residues. CDR3 nucleotide sequence: TGTGCCAGCAGCCGTACAAGGTCTCAGGCCCAGCATTTT. This encodes CASSRTRSQAQHF.

The CDR3 coding sequence is TGTGCCAGCAGTCCCGGGACATTCACAGATACGCAGTATTTT. It specifies CASSPGTFTDTQYF. The rearrangement uses TRBV28 and TRBJ2-3; D might be TRBD1 (6 bases). The CDR3 contains 14 residues. Trimming removed 5 bases from V and 2 bases from J, with 11 bases in between. Germline V gives CDR1 MDHEN, CDR2 SYDVKM. The full variable domain, completed using reference TRBV28 and TRBJ2-3, is DVKVTQSSRYLVKRTGEKVFLECVQDMDHENMFWYRQDPGLGLRLIYFSYDVKMKEKGDIPEGYSVSREKKERFSLILESASTNQTSMYLCASSPGTFTDTQYFGPGTRLTVL.

This clonotype has only a few counts. This sequence joins TRBV28 and TRBJ2-4; possible D gene TRBD2, 5 bases. There are 14 residues in the CDR3. Germline loops: CDR1 MDHEN, CDR2 SYDVKM. V was trimmed by 5 bases and J by 2 bases, leaving 10 bases between them. As DNA, the CDR3 is TGTGCCAGCAGTCTCCGGGGAACCAAAAACATTCAGTACTTC. Residues: CASSLRGTKNIQYF.

The gene calls are TRBV7-9 and TRBJ1-4; D is uncertain. V lost 5 bases and J 7 bases, leaving 17 bases between the germline ends. The CDR3 extends over 15 amino acids. In germline, CDR1 is SEHNR, CDR2 FQNEAQ (reference sequence). CDR3 sequence: CASSATSGLGEKLFF. CDR3 DNA sequence: TGTGCCAGCAGCGCAACCTCAGGTCTCGGTGAAAAACTGTTTTTT.

The chain joins TRBV29-1 to TRBJ2-2; 7 bases fit TRBD2. The CDR3 sequence is 14 residues long. V gave up 6 bases and J gave up 5 bases; unmatched junction bases: 9. Germline-derived CDR1 and CDR2 are SQVTM and ANQGSEA. This CDR3 is CSVDGREGTGELFF. The CDR3 nucleotides read TGCAGCGTGGACGGAAGGGAGGGAACCGGGGAGCTGTTTTTT.

This clonotype was detected a few times. This chain uses TRBV3-1 with TRBJ1-4; D is undetermined. V gave up 0 bases and J gave up 7 bases, with 9 bases separating them. Germline V gives CDR1 LGHDT, CDR2 YNNKEL (reference sequence). This CDR3 region has 14 residues. The CDR3 sequence is CASSQDLDGEKLFF. CDR3 sequence (DNA): TGTGCCAGCAGCCAAGATCTTGACGGTGAAAAACTGTTTTTT.

The table lists this clonotype with a few counts. This chain links TRBV3-1 with TRBJ2-1; the D gene is possibly TRBD2 (6 bases). This CDR3 is 14 amino acids long. Trimming shortened V by 1 base and J by 8 bases, and 12 bases separated the two germline ends. The germline V gene has CDR1 LGHDT and CDR2 YNNKEL (reference sequence). CDR3 region: CASSQAAGRDEQFF. In nucleotides, the CDR3 is TGTGCCAGCAGCCAAGCAGCGGGCCGGGATGAGCAGTTCTTC.

The chain recombines TRBV20-1 with TRBJ2-1; 8 bases are a match to TRBD2. The CDR3 sequence is 14 residues long. Germline loops: CDR1 DFQATT, CDR2 SNEGSKA (reference sequence). Trimming took 4 bases from V and 4 from J; bases not matched to a gene: 6. The chain's CDR3 is CSANRGGRYNEQFF. CDR3 DNA sequence: TGCAGTGCTAACCGGGGCGGGAGGTACAATGAGCAGTTCTTC.

This clonotype was counted a few times. CDR3 loop: CASSSDKSAYYEQYF. The CDR3, as DNA: TGTGCCAGCAGTTCTGACAAGAGCGCCTATTACGAGCAGTACTTC. The chain couples TRBV2 to TRBJ2-7; D is unresolved. This CDR3 contains 15 residues. Trimming left V 5 bases short and J 4 bases short, with 18 bases between. In germline, CDR1 is SNHLY, CDR2 FYNNEI.

The J gene is TRBJ1-1, the V gene TRBV4-3; maybe TRBD1 (6 bases). Looked up from germline, CDR1 is LGHNA and CDR2 is YSLEER. V was trimmed by 1 base and J by 3 bases, leaving 15 bases between them. The CDR3 totals 16 residues. This CDR3 is CASSQVVGGWDTEAFF. CDR3 nucleotides: TGCGCCAGCAGCCAAGTTGTTGGGGGCTGGGACACTGAAGCTTTCTTT.

The gene calls are TRBV7-2 and TRBJ2-1, with 9 bases matching TRBD1. In germline, CDR1 is SGHTA, CDR2 FQGNSA. CDR3 length: 19 residues. V was clipped by 3 bases and J by 4 bases; unmatched bases: 16. The CDR3 nucleotides are TGTGCCAGCAGCTTCCCCCAAGCCCCCGGGACAGGGCGATACAATGAGCAGTTCTTC. Its protein is CASSFPQAPGTGRYNEQFF.

V usage is TRBV29-1 and J usage is TRBJ1-1, with a possible D match to TRBD1 (5 bases). The V end was cut by 5 bases, the J end by 7 bases, with 23 bases between. Per the germline V gene, CDR1 is SQVTM and CDR2 is ANQGSEA. The CDR3 covers 15 residues. CDR3 loop: CSVKAGQPLGSEAFF. CDR3 in DNA: TGCAGCGTTAAAGCGGGGCAACCCCTTGGCAGTGAAGCTTTCTTT.

The chain employs TRBV6-1 and TRBJ2-1; 8 bases align to TRBD1. This CDR3 comprises 16 residues. J lost 4 bases, V lost 8 bases, and 13 bases had no gene match. CDR1 is MNHNS and CDR2 is SASEGT in the germline V gene. The CDR3: CASEKEAGGVYNEQFF. The DNA of the CDR3 is TGTGCCAGCGAAAAGGAGGCAGGGGGCGTGTACAATGAGCAGTTCTTC.

The J gene is TRBJ2-3, the V gene TRBV28, with 7 bases that match TRBD2. The length of the CDR3 is 17 residues. From germline, CDR1 is MDHEN and CDR2 SYDVKM. V trimming: 2 bases; J trimming: 2 bases; junction bases outside the gene matches: 10. In nucleotides, the CDR3 is TGTGCCAGCAGTTTACGCAAAGCGGGGAGACACACAGATACGCAGTATTTT. Residues: CASSLRKAGRHTDTQYF.

This clonotype was seen a handful of times. The chain carries TRBV28 and TRBJ1-1; 7 bases agree with TRBD1. CDR3 length: 16 amino acids. The J segment lost 1 base and the V segment lost 10 bases, leaving 15 bases of the junction unmatched. In germline, CDR1 is MDHEN, CDR2 SYDVKM. CDR3 nucleotide sequence: TGTGCCATCACGAGGCAGGGGAGGGGGCCGAACACTGAAGCTTTCTTT. Protein sequence: CAITRQGRGPNTEAFF.

There are a few counts of this clonotype. The chain is built from TRBV29-1 and TRBJ1-5; weak D call: TRBD1 (5 bases). Germline values: CDR1 SQVTM, CDR2 ANQGSEA. The CDR3 is 13 residues long. CDR3 nucleotides: TGCAGTATACAGGCGGGAATCGATCAGCCCCAGCATTTT. This gives the protein CSIQAGIDQPQHF.

This sequence joins TRBV10-3 and TRBJ1-5; no clear D gene. CDR3 length: 14 amino acids. V was pared by 6 bases and J by 5 bases, with 14 bases between. Germline V gene lookup returns CDR1 ENHRY and CDR2 SYGVKD. The CDR3 DNA follows: TGTGCCATCAGCCCCGACATGAAGGATCAGCCCCAGCATTTT. Translation: CAISPDMKDQPQHF.

The table lists this clonotype with a few counts. The rearrangement links TRBV6-5 to TRBJ2-6; D is possibly TRBD1 (6 bases). This CDR3 spans 15 amino acids. Germline lookup yields CDR1 MNHEY and CDR2 SVGAGI. Trimming took off 6 bases at V and 4 bases at J, with 13 bases between the two ends. The CDR3 protein is CASSRTGIGANVLTF. The CDR3 coding sequence is TGTGCCAGCAGCCGTACAGGGATCGGGGCCAACGTCCTGACTTTC.

This rearrangement joins TRBV5-4 to TRBJ1-2; 7 nucleotides agree with TRBD1. Per the germline V gene, CDR1 is SGHNT and CDR2 is YYREEE (reference sequence). The CDR3 contains 13 residues. The trim removed 1 base at V and 7 bases at J, leaving 4 bases unmatched. In DNA form, the CDR3 reads TGTGCCAGCAGCTTGCGAGGGGGCTTTGGCTACACCTTC. Translating gives CASSLRGGFGYTF.

V is TRBV24-1 and J is TRBJ2-5, with D unclear. With 3 bases removed from V and 2 bases from J, the gap between germline ends came to 15 bases. The CDR3 totals 16 residues. Germline V lookup: CDR1 KGHDR, CDR2 SFDVKD. CDR3 nucleotides: TGTGCCACCAGTGATCCCCCCGGAGCTGGACAAGAGACCCAGTACTTC. Its translation is CATSDPPGAGQETQYF.

The chain carries TRBV20-1 and TRBJ2-5; TRBD1 or TRBD2 may be the D gene (5 bases each). V gave up 7 bases and J gave up 1 base, with 10 bases separating them. The length of the CDR3 is 12 residues. Germline lookup yields CDR1 DFQATT and CDR2 SNEGSKA (reference sequence). CDR3 DNA sequence: TGCAGTGTAACGGGGCCCCAAGAGACCCAGTACTTC. Protein sequence: CSVTGPQETQYF.

This chain connects TRBV5-1 to TRBJ1-1, with D maybe TRBD1 (5 bases). The V and J ends lost 5 bases and 2 bases respectively, with 7 bases between them. The CDR3 has 12 amino acids. Germline CDR1 reads SGHRS; CDR2 reads YFSETQ. For the CDR3, the DNA is TGCGCCAGCAGGTGGGACAACACTGAAGCTTTCTTT. Translation: CASRWDNTEAFF.

J is TRBJ2-3 and V is TRBV20-1, with 7 bases lining up with TRBD2. Germline CDR1 and CDR2: DFQATT and SNEGSKA (reference sequence). The CDR3 totals 15 residues. V was pared by 3 bases and J by 0 bases, with 6 bases of the junction left unmatched. CDR3 sequence reads: CSASPFSGSTDTQYF. In nucleotides, the CDR3 is TGCAGTGCTAGTCCATTTAGCGGGAGCACAGATACGCAGTATTTT.